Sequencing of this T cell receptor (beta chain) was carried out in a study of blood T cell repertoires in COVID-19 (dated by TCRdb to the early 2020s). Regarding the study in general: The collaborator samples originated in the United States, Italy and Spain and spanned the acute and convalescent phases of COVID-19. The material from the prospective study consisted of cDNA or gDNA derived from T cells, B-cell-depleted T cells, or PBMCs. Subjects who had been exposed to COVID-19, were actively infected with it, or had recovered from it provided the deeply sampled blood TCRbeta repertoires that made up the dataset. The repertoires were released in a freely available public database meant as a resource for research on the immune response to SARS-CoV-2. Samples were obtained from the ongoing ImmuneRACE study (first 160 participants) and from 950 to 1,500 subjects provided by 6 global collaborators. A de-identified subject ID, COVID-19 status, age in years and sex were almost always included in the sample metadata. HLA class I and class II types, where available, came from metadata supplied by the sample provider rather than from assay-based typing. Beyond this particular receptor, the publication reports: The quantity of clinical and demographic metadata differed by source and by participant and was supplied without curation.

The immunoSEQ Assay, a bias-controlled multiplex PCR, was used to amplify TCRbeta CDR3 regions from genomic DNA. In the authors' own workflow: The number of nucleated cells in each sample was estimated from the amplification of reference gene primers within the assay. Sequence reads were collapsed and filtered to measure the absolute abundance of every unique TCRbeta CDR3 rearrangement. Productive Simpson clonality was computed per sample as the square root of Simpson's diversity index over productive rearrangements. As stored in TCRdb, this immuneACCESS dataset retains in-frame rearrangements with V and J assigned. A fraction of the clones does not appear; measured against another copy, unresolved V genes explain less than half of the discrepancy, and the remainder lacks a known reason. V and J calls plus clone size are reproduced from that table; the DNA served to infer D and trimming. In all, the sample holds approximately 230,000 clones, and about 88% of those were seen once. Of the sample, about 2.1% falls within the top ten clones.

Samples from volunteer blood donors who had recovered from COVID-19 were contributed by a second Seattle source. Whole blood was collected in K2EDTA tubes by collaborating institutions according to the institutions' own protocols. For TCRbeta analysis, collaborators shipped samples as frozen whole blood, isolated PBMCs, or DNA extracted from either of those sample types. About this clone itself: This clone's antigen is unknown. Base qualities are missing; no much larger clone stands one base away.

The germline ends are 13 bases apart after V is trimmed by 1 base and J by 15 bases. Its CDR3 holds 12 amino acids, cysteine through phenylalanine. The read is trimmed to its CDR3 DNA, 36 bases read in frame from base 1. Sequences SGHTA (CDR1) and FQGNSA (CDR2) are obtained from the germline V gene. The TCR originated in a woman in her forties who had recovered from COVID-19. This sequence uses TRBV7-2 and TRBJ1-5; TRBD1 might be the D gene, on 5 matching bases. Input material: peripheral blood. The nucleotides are TGTGCCAGCAGCTTAGGGGGGAGGCCTGTGCATTTT. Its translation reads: CASSLGGRPVHF.